This T cell receptor (beta chain) derives from a study of T cells in Graves' hyperthyroidism and ophthalmopathy. Study details: Peripheral blood was drawn at first diagnosis, prior to all treatment.

Findings of the study overall: With a median lead of approximately 6 months before onset, the model predicted ophthalmopathy. Blood also carried most thyroid clonotypes expanded above 0.001.

At least ten counts were recorded for this clonotype. Its target is not known. On the basis of clinical symptoms, serum thyroxine and TRAb, thyroid ultrasound and orbital computed tomography, diagnoses were made. RNA transcripts served as the template for amplifying TCR beta CDR3 regions. With the HTBI primer set, the TCR CDR3 went through a first round of RT-PCR. Using its own MiXCR run on the multiplex PCR reads, TCRdb lists one record per CDR3 protein. The sample records 400,000 to 550,000 distinct CDR3 sequences, roughly 14% being singletons. The V end lost 4 bases, the J end lost 1 base, and 10 bases lay between the germline ends. Germline values: CDR1 LNHNV, CDR2 YYDKDF (reference sequence). CDR3 length: 14 amino acids.

This rearrangement joins TRBV15 to TRBJ1-1; D call uncertain. What was sequenced was blood. This receptor was taken from a woman under 30 with Graves' hyperthyroidism. The CDR3 sequence is CATSIWPSNTEAFF. In DNA, the CDR3 is TGTGCCACCAGCATTTGGCCGTCGAACACTGAAGCTTTCTTT.